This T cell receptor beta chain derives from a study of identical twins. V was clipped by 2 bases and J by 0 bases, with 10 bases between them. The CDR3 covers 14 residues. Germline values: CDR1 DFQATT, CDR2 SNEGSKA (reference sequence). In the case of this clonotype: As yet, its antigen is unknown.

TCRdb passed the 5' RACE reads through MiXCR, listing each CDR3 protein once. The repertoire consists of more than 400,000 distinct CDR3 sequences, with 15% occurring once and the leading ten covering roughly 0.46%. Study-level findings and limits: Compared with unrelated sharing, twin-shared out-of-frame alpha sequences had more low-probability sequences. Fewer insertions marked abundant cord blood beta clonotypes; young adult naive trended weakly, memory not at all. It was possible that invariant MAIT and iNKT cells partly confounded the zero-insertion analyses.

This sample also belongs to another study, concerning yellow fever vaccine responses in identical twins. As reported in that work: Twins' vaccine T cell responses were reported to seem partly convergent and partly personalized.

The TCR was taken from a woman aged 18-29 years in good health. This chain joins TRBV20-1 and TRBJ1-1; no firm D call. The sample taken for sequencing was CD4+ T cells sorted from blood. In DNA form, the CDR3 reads TGCAGTGCTAGATACGGAAGCATGAACACTGAAGCTTTCTTT. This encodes CSARYGSMNTEAFF.